This T cell receptor beta chain comes out of a study of T cells in Graves' hyperthyroidism and ophthalmopathy. Findings of the study overall: Researchers found most expanded thyroid clonotypes above 0.001 in blood as well.

RNA transcripts yielded amplified TCR beta CDR3 regions. The HTBI primer set served for first-round RT-PCR of the TCR CDR3. TCRdb analysed the multiplex PCR reads with MiXCR anew, one entry per CDR3 protein. The table records approximately 400,000 distinct CDR3 sequences, approximately 18% of them present only once. As concerns this clonotype: What it binds is not known.

The CDR3 contains 14 residues. Germline values: CDR1 MNHEY, CDR2 SVGAGI. V shed 3 bases and J shed 4 bases, with 12 bases lying between them. Each person with ophthalmopathy scored at least 3 on the Clinical Activity Score, reached NOSPECS grade 4 or higher, and had been ill under 3 months. Diagnosis relied on clinical symptoms, serum thyroxine and TRAb, thyroid ultrasound and orbital computed tomography. The chain recombines TRBV6-5 with TRBJ2-5; D could derive from TRBD1 or TRBD2 (5 bases each). The sequenced sample was blood. This TCR was sampled from a man between 18 and 29 years old with Graves' ophthalmopathy. CDR3 nucleotide sequence: TGTGCCAGCAGTTATGTGGGGGTAGGAGAGACCCAGTACTTC. It encodes CASSYVGVGETQYF.